Below are 6 T cell receptor beta chains sequenced from a single sample in a study of cytomegalovirus exposure and HLA in healthy donors. 60 Vbeta and 13 Jbeta primers were used in PCR. Data came from immunoSEQ multiplex PCR; TCRdb stores just in-frame clones and leaves some out. This table lists around 130,000 clones. Sequences were obtained from PBMCs. Receptors were obtained from a woman aged 40 to 55 in good health and CMV-seronegative.

This chain links TRBV21-1 with TRBJ1-1; the table's D call, TRBD1, has no DNA check behind it. TRBV21-1 has pseudogene status. The CDR3 spans 17 residues. The CDR3 DNA sequence: TGTGCCAGCAGCAAAGAAGGATCGGACAGGGGGTACACTGAAGCTTTCTTT. It specifies CASSKEGSDRGYTEAFF.

The chain has TRBV9 and TRBJ1-1; D is perhaps TRBD1 (5 bases). The CDR3 loop spans 15 amino acids. Germline-derived CDR1 and CDR2 are SGDLS and YYNGEE. V shed 0 bases and J shed 4 bases, with 13 bases lying between them. CDR3 DNA sequence: TGTGCCAGCAGCGTAGGTTCCAGGGTAGGCACTGAAGCTTTCTTT. It translates to CASSVGSRVGTEAFF.

The rearrangement links TRBV9 to TRBJ2-7, with no clear D. V was shortened by 0 bases and J by 3 bases, with 10 bases between the two germline ends. This CDR3 is built from 14 residues. Germline-derived CDR1 and CDR2 are SGDLS and YYNGEE. The DNA of the CDR3 is TGTGCCAGCAGCGTAGGAGTGATCAACTACGAGCAGTACTTC. The encoded protein is CASSVGVINYEQYF.

This CDR3 reads CASSPSGIPGIGQPQHF. For the CDR3, the DNA is TGCGCCAGCAGCCCGTCCGGGATTCCGGGGATCGGTCAGCCCCAGCATTTT. The chain recombines TRBV4-1 with TRBJ1-5; D gene ambiguous. The germline V gene encodes CDR1 MGHRA and CDR2 YSYEKL. This CDR3 spans 17 amino acids. V was trimmed by 4 bases and J by 6 bases, leaving 22 bases between them.

The chain has TRBV4-1 and TRBJ1-2; tentative D call: TRBD1 (6 bases). The CDR3 runs to 15 residues. Germline-derived CDR1 and CDR2 are MGHRA and YSYEKL. V lost 4 bases and J 2 bases, leaving 14 bases between the germline ends. The CDR3 DNA reads as TGCGCCAGCAGCCCGACCGGGACACAGAACTATGGCTACACCTTC. Protein product: CASSPTGTQNYGYTF.

On this clone: Mismatch with germline at one junction end may stem from a read error. The rearrangement uses TRBV6-6 and TRBJ2-1; 13 bases align to TRBD2. CDR1 and CDR2 from the germline V gene are MNHNY and SVGAGI (reference sequence). The CDR3 loop spans 16 amino acids. This CDR3 reads CASSFILAGGQNEQLF. In nucleotides, the CDR3 is TGTGCCAGCAGTTTCATACTAGCGGGGGGGCAGAATGAGCAGCTCTTC.